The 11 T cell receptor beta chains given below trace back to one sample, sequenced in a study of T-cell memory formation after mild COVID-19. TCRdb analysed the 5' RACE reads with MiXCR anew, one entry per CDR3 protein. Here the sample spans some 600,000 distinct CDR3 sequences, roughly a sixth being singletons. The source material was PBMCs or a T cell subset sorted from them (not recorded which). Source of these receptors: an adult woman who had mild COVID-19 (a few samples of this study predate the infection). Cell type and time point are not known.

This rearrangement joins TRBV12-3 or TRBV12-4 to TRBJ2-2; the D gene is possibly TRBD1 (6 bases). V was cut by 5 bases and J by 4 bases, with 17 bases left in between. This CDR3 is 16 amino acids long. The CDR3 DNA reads TGTGCCAGCAGTCTGAGTTTTTGGACAGTCACCGGGGAGCTGTTTTTT. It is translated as CASSLSFWTVTGELFF.

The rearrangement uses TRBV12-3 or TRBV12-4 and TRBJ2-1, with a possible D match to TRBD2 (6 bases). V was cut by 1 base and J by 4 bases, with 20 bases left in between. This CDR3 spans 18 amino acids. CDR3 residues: CASSLDEPGLTIYNEQFF. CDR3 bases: TGTGCCAGCAGTTTAGATGAACCGGGACTCACCATTTACAATGAGCAGTTCTTC.

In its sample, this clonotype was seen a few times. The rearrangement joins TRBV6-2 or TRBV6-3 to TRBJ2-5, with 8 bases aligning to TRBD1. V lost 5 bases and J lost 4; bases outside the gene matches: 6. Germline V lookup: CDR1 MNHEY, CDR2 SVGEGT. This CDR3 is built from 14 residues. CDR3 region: CASSGQGIGETQYF. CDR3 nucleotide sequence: TGTGCCAGCAGTGGACAGGGAATTGGAGAGACCCAGTACTTC.

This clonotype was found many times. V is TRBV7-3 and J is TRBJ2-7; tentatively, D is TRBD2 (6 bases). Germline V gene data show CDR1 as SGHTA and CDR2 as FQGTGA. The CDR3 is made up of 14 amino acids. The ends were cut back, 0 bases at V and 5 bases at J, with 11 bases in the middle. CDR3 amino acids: CASSLTRSSDEQYF. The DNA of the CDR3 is TGTGCCAGCAGCTTAACGAGGTCTAGCGACGAGCAGTACTTC.

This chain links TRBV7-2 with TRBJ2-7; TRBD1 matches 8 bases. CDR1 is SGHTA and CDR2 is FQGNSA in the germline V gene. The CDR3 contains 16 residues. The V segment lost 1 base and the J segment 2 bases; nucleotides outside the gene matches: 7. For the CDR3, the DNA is TGTGCCAGCAGCTTAGAAGGGGGGACAGGAGCCTACGAGCAGTACTTC. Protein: CASSLEGGTGAYEQYF. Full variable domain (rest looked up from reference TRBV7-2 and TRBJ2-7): GAGVSQSPSNKVTEKGKDVELRCDPISGHTALYWYRQSLGQGLEFLIYFQGNSAPDKSGLPSDRFSAERTGGSVSTLTIQRTQQEDSAVYLCASSLEGGTGAYEQYFGPGTRLTVT.

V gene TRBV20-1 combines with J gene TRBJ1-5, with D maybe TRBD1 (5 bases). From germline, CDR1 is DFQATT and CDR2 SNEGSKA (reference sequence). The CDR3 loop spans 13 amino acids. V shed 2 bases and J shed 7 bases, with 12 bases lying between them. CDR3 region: CSARNQGGQPQHF. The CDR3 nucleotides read TGCAGTGCTAGAAATCAGGGTGGACAGCCCCAGCATTTT.

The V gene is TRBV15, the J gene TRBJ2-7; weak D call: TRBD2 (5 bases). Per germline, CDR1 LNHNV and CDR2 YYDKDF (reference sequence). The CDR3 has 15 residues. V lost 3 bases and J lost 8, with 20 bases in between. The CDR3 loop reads CATSSRRRSPGKQYF. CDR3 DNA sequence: TGTGCCACCAGCAGCCGGAGGCGCTCGCCTGGAAAGCAGTACTTC.

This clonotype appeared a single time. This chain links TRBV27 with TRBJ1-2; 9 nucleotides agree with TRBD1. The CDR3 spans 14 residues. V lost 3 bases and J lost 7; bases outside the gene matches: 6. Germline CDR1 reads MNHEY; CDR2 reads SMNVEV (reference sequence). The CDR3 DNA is TGTGCCAGCAGTTTTAACGGACAGGGGTCTGGCTACACCTTC. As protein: CASSFNGQGSGYTF.

CDR3 coding DNA: TGTGCCTGCTCGGGGGGCCCTACTAATGAAAAACTGTTTTTT. Translated, it gives CACSGGPTNEKLFF. This chain joins TRBV7-2 and TRBJ1-4, with D possibly being TRBD1 (6 bases). Trimming left V 11 bases short and J 2 bases short, with 15 bases between. The CDR3 is 14 amino acids. The germline V gene encodes CDR1 SGHTA and CDR2 FQGNSA. Full variable domain (outside the CDR3, taken from reference TRBV7-2 and TRBJ1-4): GAGVSQSPSNKVTEKGKDVELRCDPISGHTALYWYRQSLGQGLEFLIYFQGNSAPDKSGLPSDRFSAERTGGSVSTLTIQRTQQEDSAVYLCACSGGPTNEKLFFGSGTQLSVL.

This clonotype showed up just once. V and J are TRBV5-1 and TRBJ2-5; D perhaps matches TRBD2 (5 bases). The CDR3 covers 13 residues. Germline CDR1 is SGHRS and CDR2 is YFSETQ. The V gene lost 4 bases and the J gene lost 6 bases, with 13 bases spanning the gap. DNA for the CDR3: TGCGCCAGCAGCGATAGACTAAAGCAGACCCAGTACTTC. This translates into CASSDRLKQTQYF. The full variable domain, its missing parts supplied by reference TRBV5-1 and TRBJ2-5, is KAGVTQTPRYLIKTRGQQVTLSCSPISGHRSVSWYQQTPGQGLQFLFEYFSETQRNKGNFPGRFSGRQFSNSRSEMNVSTLELGDSALYLCASSDRLKQTQYFGPGTRLLVL.

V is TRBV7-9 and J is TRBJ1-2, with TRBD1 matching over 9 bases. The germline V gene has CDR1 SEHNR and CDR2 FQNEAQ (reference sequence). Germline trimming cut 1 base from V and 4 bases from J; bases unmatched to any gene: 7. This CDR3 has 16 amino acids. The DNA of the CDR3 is TGTGCCAGCAGCTTAGGTGGGACAGGGCTGTCCTATGGCTACACCTTC. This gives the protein CASSLGGTGLSYGYTF.